The table lists the clone carrying this TCR beta chain with a few counts. No antigen is known for it. The entry originates in a study of T-cell memory formation after mild COVID-19. Study-level points and caveats: Nothing showed for sure that second-wave clones peaking on day 37 were SARS-CoV-2 specific.

A 5'RACE reaction primed in the constant segment made cDNA libraries of TCR alpha and TCR beta, and these carried sample barcodes and UMIs. MiXCR, applied by TCRdb to the 5' RACE reads, yields one record per CDR3 protein. The repertoire holds some 270,000 distinct CDR3 sequences, with 15% as singletons. This TCR derives from an adult woman who had mild COVID-19 (a few samples of this study predate the infection). Cell type and time point are not known. The sequenced sample was PBMCs or a T cell subset sorted from them (not recorded which).

The CDR3 coding sequence is TGTGCCACCAGCAGCTCCGTCGGGACTGAAGCTTTCTTT. Residues: CATSSSVGTEAFF. J is TRBJ1-1 and V is TRBV15; no firm D call. Trimming left V 3 bases short and J 5 bases short, with 10 bases between. CDR3 length equals 13 residues. From germline, CDR1 is LNHNV and CDR2 YYDKDF (reference sequence).